The rows below give T cell receptor beta chains drawn from one sample of a study of blood T cell dynamics during melanoma immunotherapy. Some clones are missing from TCRdb's copy, which holds only in-frame ones; the method was immunoSEQ multiplex PCR. The data show about 15,000 clones, around nine tenths seen once. Here the sequenced sample was blood, taken from a patient treated with checkpoint blockade. All receptors derive from a human donor with melanoma. CDR3s include the opening cysteine and the closing phenylalanine or tryptophan. D genes are given only for firm matches. Not every row has a clone size; where given, it reads once, few, many or a size class.

>.|TRBD1|TRBV5-1
CASSLGQGVSATNEKLFF
>.|.|TRBV28
CASSLSQGIGSTDQPQHF
>.|TRBD1|TRBV28
CASSELGTGANAEAFF
>.|.|TRBV7-8
CASSRGRILETQYF
>once|.|TRBV19
CASKRGEAATSYEQYF
>few|.|TRBV21-1
CASPAPSKTEAFF
>.|.|TRBV7-9
CASSPGVHTEAFF
>.|.|TRBV27
CASSFGTYNEQFF
>few|TRBD1|TRBV9
CASSVGDRYGYTF
>.|.|TRBV4-1
CASSQLKDVGGYTF